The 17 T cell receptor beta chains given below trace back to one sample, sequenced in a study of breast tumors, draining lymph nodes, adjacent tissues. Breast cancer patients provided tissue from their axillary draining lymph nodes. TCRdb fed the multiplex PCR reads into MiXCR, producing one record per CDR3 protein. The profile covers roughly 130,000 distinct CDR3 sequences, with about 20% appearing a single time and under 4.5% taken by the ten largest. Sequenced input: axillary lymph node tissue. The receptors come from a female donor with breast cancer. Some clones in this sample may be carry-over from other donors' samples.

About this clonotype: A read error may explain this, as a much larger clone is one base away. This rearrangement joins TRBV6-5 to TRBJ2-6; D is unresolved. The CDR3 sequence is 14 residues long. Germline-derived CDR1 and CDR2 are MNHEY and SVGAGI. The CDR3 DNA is TGTGGCAGCAGTACAACGACGGGGGCCAACGTCCTGACTTTC. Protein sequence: CGSSTTTGANVLTF.

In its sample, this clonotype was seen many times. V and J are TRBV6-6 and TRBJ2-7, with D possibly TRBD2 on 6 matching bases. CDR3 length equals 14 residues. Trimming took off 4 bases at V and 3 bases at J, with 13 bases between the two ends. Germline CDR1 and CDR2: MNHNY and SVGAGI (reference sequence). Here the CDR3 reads CASSSPGTYYEQYF. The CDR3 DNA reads TGTGCCAGCAGTTCCCCCGGGACTTACTACGAGCAGTACTTC.

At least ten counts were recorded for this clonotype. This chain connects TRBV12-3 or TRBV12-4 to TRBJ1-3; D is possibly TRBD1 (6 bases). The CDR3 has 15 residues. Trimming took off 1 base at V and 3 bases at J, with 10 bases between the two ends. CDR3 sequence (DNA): TGTGCCAGCAGTTTAGGGGGGCGGGTTGGAAACACCATATATTTT. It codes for CASSLGGRVGNTIYF.

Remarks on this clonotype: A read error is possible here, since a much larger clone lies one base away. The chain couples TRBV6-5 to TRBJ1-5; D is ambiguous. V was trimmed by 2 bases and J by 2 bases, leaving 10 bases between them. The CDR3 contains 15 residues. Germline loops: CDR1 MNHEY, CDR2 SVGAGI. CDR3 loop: CASSYTREGNQPQHF. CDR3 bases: TGTGCCAGCAGTTACACAAGGGAGGGCAATCAGCCCCAGCATTTT.

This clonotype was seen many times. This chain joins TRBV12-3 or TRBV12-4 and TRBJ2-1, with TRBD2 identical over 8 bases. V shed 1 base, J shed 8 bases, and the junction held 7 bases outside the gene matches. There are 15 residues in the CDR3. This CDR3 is CASSLDGAGVDEQFF. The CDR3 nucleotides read TGTGCCAGCAGTTTAGATGGAGCGGGAGTGGATGAGCAGTTCTTC.

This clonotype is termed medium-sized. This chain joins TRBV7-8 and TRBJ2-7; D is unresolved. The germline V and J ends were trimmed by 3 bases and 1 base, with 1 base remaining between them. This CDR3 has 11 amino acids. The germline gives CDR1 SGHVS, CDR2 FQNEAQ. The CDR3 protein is CASSLSYEQYF. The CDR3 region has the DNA TGTGCCAGCAGCTTGTCCTACGAGCAGTACTTC.

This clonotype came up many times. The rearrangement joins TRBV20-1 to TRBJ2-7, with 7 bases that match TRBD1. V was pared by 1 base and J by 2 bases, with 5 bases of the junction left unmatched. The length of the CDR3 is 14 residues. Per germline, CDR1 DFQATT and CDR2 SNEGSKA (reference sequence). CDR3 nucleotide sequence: TGCAGTGCTAGAGCAGACAGGGCTACCTACGAGCAGTACTTC. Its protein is CSARADRATYEQYF.

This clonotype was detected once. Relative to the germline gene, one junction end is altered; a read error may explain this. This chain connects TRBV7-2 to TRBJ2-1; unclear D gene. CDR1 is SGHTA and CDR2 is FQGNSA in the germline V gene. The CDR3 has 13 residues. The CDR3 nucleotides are TGTGCCGGCAGCCCAGACACTAACAATGAGCAGTTCTTC. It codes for CAGSPDTNNEQFF.

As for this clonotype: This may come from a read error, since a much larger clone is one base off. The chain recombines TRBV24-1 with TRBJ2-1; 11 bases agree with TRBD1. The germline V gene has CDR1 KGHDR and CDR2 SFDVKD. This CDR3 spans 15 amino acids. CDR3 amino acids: CATSDPGQGALERFF. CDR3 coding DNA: TGTGCCACCAGTGACCCCGGACAGGGGGCCCTTGAGCGGTTCTTC.

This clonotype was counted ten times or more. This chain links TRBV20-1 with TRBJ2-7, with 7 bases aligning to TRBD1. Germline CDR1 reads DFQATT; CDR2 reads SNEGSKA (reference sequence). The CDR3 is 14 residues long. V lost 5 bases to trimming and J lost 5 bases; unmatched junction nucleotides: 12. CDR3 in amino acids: CSAQSTGEVDEQYF. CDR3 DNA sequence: TGCAGTGCTCAATCTACAGGGGAAGTCGACGAGCAGTACTTC.

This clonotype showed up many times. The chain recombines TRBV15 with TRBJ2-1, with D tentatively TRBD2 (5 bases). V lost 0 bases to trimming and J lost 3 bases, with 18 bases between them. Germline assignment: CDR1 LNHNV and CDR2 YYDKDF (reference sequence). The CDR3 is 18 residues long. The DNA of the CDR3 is TGTGCCACCAGCAGAGAAACGGGAAGGCTGAACATCTACAATGAGCAGTTCTTC. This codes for CATSRETGRLNIYNEQFF. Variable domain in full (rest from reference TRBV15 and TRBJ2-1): DAMVIQNPRYQVTQFGKPVTLSCSQTLNHNVMYWYQQKSSQAPKLLFHYYDKDFNNEADTPDNFQSRRPNTSFCFLDIRSPGLGDTAMYLCATSRETGRLNIYNEQFFGPGTRLTVL.

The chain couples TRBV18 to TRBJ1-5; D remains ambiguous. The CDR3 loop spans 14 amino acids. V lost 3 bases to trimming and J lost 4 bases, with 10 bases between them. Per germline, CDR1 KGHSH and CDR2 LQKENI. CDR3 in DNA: TGTGCCAGCTCACCTTCACGGGAAAATCAGCCCCAGCATTTT. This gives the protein CASSPSRENQPQHF.

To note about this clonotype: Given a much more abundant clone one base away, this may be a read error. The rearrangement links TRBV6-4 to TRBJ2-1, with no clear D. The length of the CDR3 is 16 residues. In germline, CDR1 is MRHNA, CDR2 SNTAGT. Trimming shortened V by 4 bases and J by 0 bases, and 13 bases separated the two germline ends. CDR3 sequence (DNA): TGTGCCAGCAGTGTCGTGGGCGGTAGCTCCTACAATGAGCAGTTCTTC. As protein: CASSVVGGSSYNEQFF.

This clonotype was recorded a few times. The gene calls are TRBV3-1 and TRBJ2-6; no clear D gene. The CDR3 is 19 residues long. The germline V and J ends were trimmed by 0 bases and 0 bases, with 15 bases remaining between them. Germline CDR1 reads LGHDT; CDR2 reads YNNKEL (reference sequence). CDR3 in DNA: TGTGCCAGCAGCCAAGATCTAGGCCTTAGAAGCTCTGGGGCCAACGTCCTGACTTTC. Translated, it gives CASSQDLGLRSSGANVLTF.

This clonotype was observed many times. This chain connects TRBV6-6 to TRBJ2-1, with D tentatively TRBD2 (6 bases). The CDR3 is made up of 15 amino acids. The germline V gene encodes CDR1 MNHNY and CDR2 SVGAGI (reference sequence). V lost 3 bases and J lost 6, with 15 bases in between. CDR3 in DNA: TGTGCCAGCAGTTATGGGCCAGGGAGGACCAATGAGCAGTTCTTC. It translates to CASSYGPGRTNEQFF.

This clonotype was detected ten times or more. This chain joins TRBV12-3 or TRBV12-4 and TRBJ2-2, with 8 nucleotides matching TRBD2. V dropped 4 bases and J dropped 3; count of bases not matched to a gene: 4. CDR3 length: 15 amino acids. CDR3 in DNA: TGTGCCAGCAGTTCCGGGGGGGCGGACACCGGGGAGCTGTTTTTT. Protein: CASSSGGADTGELFF.

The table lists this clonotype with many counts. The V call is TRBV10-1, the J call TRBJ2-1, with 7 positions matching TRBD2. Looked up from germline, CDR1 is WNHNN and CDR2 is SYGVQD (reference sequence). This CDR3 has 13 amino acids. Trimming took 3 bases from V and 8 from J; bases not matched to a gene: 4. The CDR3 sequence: CASSDTAGDEQFF. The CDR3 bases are TGCGCCAGCAGTGACACGGCGGGAGATGAGCAGTTCTTC.